This T cell receptor beta chain was obtained from a study of blood T cell repertoires in COVID-19. Assay: immunoSEQ multiplex PCR; the TCRdb copy retains only in-frame clones and omits some. This table holds 380,000 or so clones, around 87% found once. Trimming left V 6 bases short and J 3 bases short, with 8 bases between. CDR1 and CDR2 from the germline V gene are KGHSH and LQKENI. The CDR3 spans 12 residues. The rearrangement joins TRBV18 to TRBJ1-1; D remains ambiguous. The specimen sequenced was PBMCs or T cells enriched from blood (not recorded which). The TCR comes from a man between 25 and 39 years old who had recovered from COVID-19. The CDR3 region is CASSIRDTEAFF. CDR3 bases: TGTGCCAGCTCGATAAGAGACACTGAAGCTTTCTTT. Drawing the rest from reference TRBV18 and TRBJ1-1, the complete variable domain is NAGVMQNPRHLVRRRGQEARLRCSPMKGHSHVYWYRQLPEEGLKFMVYLQKENIIDESGMPKERFSAEFPKEGPSILRIQQVVRGDSAAYFCASSIRDTEAFFGQGTRLTVV.